This T cell receptor (beta chain) was recorded in a study of cytotoxic CD8 clonotypes in ibrutinib-treated CLL. This clone appeared a single time. What it binds is not known. The CDR3 contains 15 residues. The germline gives CDR1 PRHDT, CDR2 FYEKMQ (reference sequence). The V gene lost 3 bases and the J gene lost 8 bases, with 16 bases spanning the gap. Study outcomes and limitations: Sustained-remission and progressing patients' sampling times differed.

Method: immunoSEQ multiplex PCR; TCRdb's copy keeps in-frame clones and lacks some. This table has fewer than 400,000 clones, under 70% appearing once. Sequenced here: PBMCs, sampled after 36 months of ibrutinib treatment. The receptor was derived from a human donor with chronic lymphocytic leukemia. The chain employs TRBV13 and TRBJ2-2; no reliable D call. DNA for the CDR3: TGTGCCAGCAGCTTTTTCCGGCAGTCGCCAGGGGAGCTGTTTTTT. It translates to CASSFFRQSPGELFF.